These 17 T cell receptor beta chains came from one sample sequenced in a study of T cell responses to AZD1222 COVID-19 vaccine. The assay was immunoSEQ multiplex PCR, and TCRdb's table has in-frame clones only and misses some. The sample records tens of thousands of clones, roughly nine tenths being singletons. The sequencing used peripheral blood, collected 28 days after the second AZD1222 dose. Receptors were obtained from an adult who received the AZD1222 COVID-19 vaccine.

This clone is a singleton in its sample. CDR3 sequence reads: CASSLGSANTEAFF. In DNA form, the CDR3 reads TGCGCCAGCAGCTTGGGATCGGCGAACACTGAAGCTTTCTTT. The chain carries TRBV5-1 and TRBJ1-1; D not resolved. V gave up 0 bases and J gave up 1 base, with 7 bases separating them. Germline V lookup: CDR1 SGHRS, CDR2 YFSETQ. The CDR3 runs 14 residues.

This clone was observed a handful of times. J is TRBJ1-2 and V is TRBV6-5; TRBD1 aligns across 7 bases. Germline V gene data show CDR1 as MNHEY and CDR2 as SVGAGI. V was pared by 5 bases and J by 4 bases, with 10 bases of the junction left unmatched. CDR3 length equals 15 residues. DNA of the CDR3: TGTGCCAGCAGTCCAAGTACGGACAGGCGCTATGGCTACACCTTC. Amino acids: CASSPSTDRRYGYTF.

The J gene is TRBJ2-7, the V gene TRBV7-9; 12 bases agree with TRBD2. The CDR3 contains 15 residues. J was trimmed by 2 bases and V by 5 bases; bases with no gene match: 4. Germline CDR1 and CDR2: SEHNR and FQNEAQ (reference sequence). The CDR3 loop is CASSTRLAGAYEQYF. Here the CDR3 DNA reads TGTGCCAGCAGCACCCGACTAGCGGGAGCCTACGAGCAGTACTTC. Based on the CDR3 plus reference TRBV7-9 and TRBJ2-7, the full variable domain is DTGVSQNPRHKITKRGQNVTFRCDPISEHNRLYWYRQTLGQGPEFLTYFQNEAQLEKSRLLSDRFSAERPKGSFSTLEIQRTEQGDSAMYLCASSTRLAGAYEQYFGPGTRLTVT.

This chain joins TRBV7-8 and TRBJ1-1, with unresolved D. This CDR3 contains 13 residues. Trimming shortened V by 0 bases and J by 10 bases, and 12 bases separated the two germline ends. Per germline, CDR1 SGHVS and CDR2 FQNEAQ. The CDR3 region is CASSLAPLRGAFF. DNA of the CDR3: TGTGCCAGCAGCTTAGCGCCCCTAAGAGGAGCTTTCTTT.

The chain links TRBV5-6 to TRBJ1-1; no reliable D call. Germline V gene data show CDR1 as SGHDT and CDR2 as YYEEEE. V lost 0 bases to trimming and J lost 8 bases, with 14 bases between them. The CDR3 has 14 residues. CDR3 amino acids: CASSLGAPTGEAFF. In nucleotides, the CDR3 is TGTGCCAGCAGCTTGGGGGCCCCGACGGGGGAAGCTTTCTTT.

The rearrangement links TRBV3-1 (or the pseudogene TRBV3-2) to TRBJ1-1; the D gene is possibly TRBD1 (5 bases). The CDR3 runs 13 residues. CDR1 and CDR2 from the germline V gene are LGHDT and YNNKEL (reference sequence). Trimming took 7 bases from V and 5 from J, leaving 14 bases between them. CDR3 DNA sequence: TGTGCCAGCACCTTCAGTGGGGGGACTGAAGCTTTCTTT. Its protein product is CASTFSGGTEAFF.

This chain uses TRBV15 with TRBJ2-2; tentatively, D is TRBD2 (6 bases). CDR1 LNHNV and CDR2 YYDKDF come from the germline V gene (reference sequence). This CDR3 region has 15 residues. V was shortened by 8 bases and J by 5 bases, with 18 bases between the two germline ends. The CDR3 sequence is CATARRAGLTGELFF. Here the CDR3 DNA reads TGTGCCACCGCCCGGCGGGCGGGGTTAACCGGGGAGCTGTTTTTT.

The chain joins TRBV19 to TRBJ2-7, with D uncertain. Trimming shortened V by 3 bases and J by 6 bases, and 9 bases separated the two germline ends. The length of the CDR3 is 12 residues. CDR1 LNHDA and CDR2 SQIVND come from the germline V gene (reference sequence). CDR3 bases: TGTGCCAGTAGTATCAGAGGTGGCGAGCAGTACTTC. Its translation is CASSIRGGEQYF.

The V and J genes are TRBV28 and TRBJ2-1; the match to TRBD1 covers 11 bases. With 2 bases clipped from V and 10 bases from J, the junction kept 4 bases outside the gene matches. The CDR3 runs to 14 residues. CDR1 is MDHEN, CDR2 SYDVKM, per germline. The CDR3 reads CASSLGQGAKEQFF. In nucleotides, the CDR3 is TGTGCCAGCAGTTTAGGACAGGGGGCGAAAGAGCAGTTCTTC.

The chain recombines TRBV6-5 with TRBJ1-1, with a tentative D call TRBD1 (6 bases). This CDR3 is built from 15 residues. The germline V and J ends were trimmed by 5 bases and 5 bases, with 18 bases remaining between them. Germline V gives CDR1 MNHEY, CDR2 SVGAGI. The CDR3 spells CASSPGVALRTEAFF. In DNA, the CDR3 is TGTGCCAGCAGTCCAGGGGTTGCGTTGAGGACTGAAGCTTTCTTT.

The chain couples TRBV19 to TRBJ1-1; TRBD1 is a possible D gene (5 bases). Germline assignment: CDR1 LNHDA and CDR2 SQIVND (reference sequence). V shed 5 bases and J shed 1 base, with 11 bases lying between them. The CDR3 spans 14 residues. CDR3: CASSGGGTNTEAFF. The DNA for the CDR3 is TGTGCCAGTAGTGGGGGGGGTACGAACACTGAAGCTTTCTTT.

The CDR3 bases are TGTGCCAGTTCGGGACTTCGGGGGACAGATACGCAGTATTTT. It codes for CASSGLRGTDTQYF. The V gene is TRBV2, the J gene TRBJ2-3; D might be TRBD2 (6 bases). This CDR3 contains 14 residues. In germline, CDR1 is SNHLY, CDR2 FYNNEI. Trimming pared 9 bases from V and 3 bases from J, leaving 16 bases between.

Only a few counts were recorded for this clone. The V and J genes are TRBV7-4 and TRBJ2-7; 11 bases align to TRBD2. V shed 1 base and J 3 bases; nucleotides not matched to a gene: 8. The CDR3 runs to 17 residues. Germline V gene data show CDR1 as SGHVT and CDR2 as SQSDAQ. The CDR3 DNA reads as TGTGCCAGCAGCTTAGGGTTTACTAGCGGGAGTATCTACGAGCAGTACTTC. Residues: CASSLGFTSGSIYEQYF.

The CDR3 protein is CASGEGSGELFF. The CDR3 nucleotides are TGTGCCAGCGGGGAAGGTTCCGGGGAGCTGTTTTTT. The gene calls are TRBV12-3 or TRBV12-4 and TRBJ2-2; D ambiguous. V was trimmed by 8 bases and J by 6 bases, leaving 10 bases between them. This CDR3 has 12 amino acids.

The chain employs TRBV4-1 and TRBJ1-2; the D gene is possibly TRBD1 (5 bases). V was cut by 5 bases and J by 3 bases, with 13 bases left in between. From germline, CDR1 is MGHRA and CDR2 YSYEKL. The CDR3 covers 14 residues. The CDR3 DNA reads as TGCGCCAGCAGCAGTCAGGGTACTGACTATGGCTACACCTTC. Amino acid sequence: CASSSQGTDYGYTF.

The CDR3 protein is CASSNTRDSQYF. CDR3 sequence (DNA): TGTGCCAGTAGTAACACAAGGGACAGTCAGTACTTC. The chain joins TRBV19 to TRBJ2-4, with 7 nucleotides matching TRBD1. This CDR3 is built from 12 residues. Trimming cost V 4 bases and J 12 bases; bases outside gene matches: 6. CDR1 LNHDA and CDR2 SQIVND come from the germline V gene (reference sequence).

This clone came up once. CDR3 region: CATGLAGYEQYF. The CDR3 nucleotides read TGTGCCACCGGACTAGCGGGATACGAGCAGTACTTC. The rearrangement links TRBV19 to TRBJ2-7, with 12 bases that match TRBD2. CDR3 size: 12 residues. V trimming: 10 bases; J trimming: 4 bases; junction bases outside the gene matches: 2. Germline V gene lookup returns CDR1 LNHDA and CDR2 SQIVND (reference sequence).